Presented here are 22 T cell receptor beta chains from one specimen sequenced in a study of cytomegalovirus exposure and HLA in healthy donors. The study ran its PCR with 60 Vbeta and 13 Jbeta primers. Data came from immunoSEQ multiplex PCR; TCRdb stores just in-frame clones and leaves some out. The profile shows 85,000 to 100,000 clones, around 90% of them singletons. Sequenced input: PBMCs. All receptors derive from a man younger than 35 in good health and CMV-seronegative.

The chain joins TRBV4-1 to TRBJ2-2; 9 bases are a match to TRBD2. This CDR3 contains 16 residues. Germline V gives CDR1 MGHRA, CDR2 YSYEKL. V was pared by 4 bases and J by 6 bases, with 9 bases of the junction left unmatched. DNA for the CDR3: TGCGCCAGCAGCCGACAGCGGGAGGTGAGGTCCGGGGAGCTGTTTTTT. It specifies CASSRQREVRSGELFF.

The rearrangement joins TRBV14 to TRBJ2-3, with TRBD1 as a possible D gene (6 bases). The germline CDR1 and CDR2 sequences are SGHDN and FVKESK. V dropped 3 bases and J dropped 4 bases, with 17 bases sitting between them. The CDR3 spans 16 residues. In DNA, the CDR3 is TGTGCCAGCAGCCACCGGATCAGGGGTTTCGCAGATACGCAGTATTTT. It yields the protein CASSHRIRGFADTQYF.

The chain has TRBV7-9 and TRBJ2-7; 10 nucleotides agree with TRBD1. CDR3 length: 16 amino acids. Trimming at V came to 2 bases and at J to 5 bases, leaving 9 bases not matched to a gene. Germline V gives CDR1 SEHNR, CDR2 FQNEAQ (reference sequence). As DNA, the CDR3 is TGTGCCAGCAGCTTAACTCTAGGGACAGGGGTCGACGAGCAGTACTTC. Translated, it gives CASSLTLGTGVDEQYF.

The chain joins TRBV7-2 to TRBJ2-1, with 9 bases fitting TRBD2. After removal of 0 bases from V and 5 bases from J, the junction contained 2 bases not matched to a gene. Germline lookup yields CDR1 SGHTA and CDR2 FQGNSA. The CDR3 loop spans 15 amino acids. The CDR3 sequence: CASSLARLADNEQFF. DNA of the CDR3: TGTGCCAGCAGCTTAGCGCGACTAGCGGACAATGAGCAGTTCTTC.

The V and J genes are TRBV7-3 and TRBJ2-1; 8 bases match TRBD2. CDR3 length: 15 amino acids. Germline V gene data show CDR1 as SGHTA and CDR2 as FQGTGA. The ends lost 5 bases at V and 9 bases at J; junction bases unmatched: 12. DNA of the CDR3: TGTGCCAGCAGCGCGGCGGGAGGTACTTTTGGTGAGCAGTTCTTC. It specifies CASSAAGGTFGEQFF.

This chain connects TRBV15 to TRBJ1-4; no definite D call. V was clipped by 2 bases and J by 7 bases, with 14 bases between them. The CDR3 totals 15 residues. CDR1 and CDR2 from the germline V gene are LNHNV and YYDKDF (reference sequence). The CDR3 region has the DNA TGTGCCACCAGCAGAATTTTGTCGGGTGTTGAAAAACTGTTTTTT. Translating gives CATSRILSGVEKLFF.

The CDR3 here is CASSLQAGTGVSPLHF. CDR3 sequence (DNA): TGTGCCAGCAGTTTACAAGCCGGGACAGGGGTCTCACCCCTCCACTTT. The chain joins TRBV28 to TRBJ1-6; 10 bases fit TRBD1. The CDR3 has 16 residues. The germline gives CDR1 MDHEN, CDR2 SYDVKM. J was trimmed by 10 bases and V by 2 bases; bases with no gene match: 8. Together with reference TRBV28 and TRBJ1-6, the CDR3 gives the full variable domain: DVKVTQSSRYLVKRTGEKVFLECVQDMDHENMFWYRQDPGLGLRLIYFSYDVKMKEKGDIPEGYSVSREKKERFSLILESASTNQTSMYLCASSLQAGTGVSPLHFGNGTRLTVT.

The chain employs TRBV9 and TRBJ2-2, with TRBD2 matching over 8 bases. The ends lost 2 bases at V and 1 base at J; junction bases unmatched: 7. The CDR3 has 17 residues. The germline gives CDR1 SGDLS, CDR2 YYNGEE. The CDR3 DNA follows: TGTGCCAGCAGCGTCCAGGGACTAGAAAGGAACACCGGGGAGCTGTTTTTT. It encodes CASSVQGLERNTGELFF.

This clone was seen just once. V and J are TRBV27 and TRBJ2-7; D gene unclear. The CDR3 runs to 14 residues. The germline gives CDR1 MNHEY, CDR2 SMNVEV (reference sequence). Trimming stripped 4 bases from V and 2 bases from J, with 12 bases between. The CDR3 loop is CASSSVTRAYEQYF. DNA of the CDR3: TGTGCCAGCAGTTCCGTCACACGGGCCTACGAGCAGTACTTC.

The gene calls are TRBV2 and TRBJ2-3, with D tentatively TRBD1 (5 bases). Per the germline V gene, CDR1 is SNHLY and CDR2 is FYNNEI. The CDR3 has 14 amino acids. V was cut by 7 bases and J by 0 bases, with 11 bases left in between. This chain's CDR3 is CASTRTFSTDTQYF. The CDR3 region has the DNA TGTGCCAGCACAAGGACATTTAGCACAGATACGCAGTATTTT.

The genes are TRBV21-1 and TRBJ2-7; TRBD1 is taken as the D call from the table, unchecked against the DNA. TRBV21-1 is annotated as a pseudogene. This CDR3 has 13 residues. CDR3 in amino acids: CASSWDRAREQYF. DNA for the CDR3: TGTGCCAGCAGCTGGGACAGGGCGCGCGAGCAGTACTTC.

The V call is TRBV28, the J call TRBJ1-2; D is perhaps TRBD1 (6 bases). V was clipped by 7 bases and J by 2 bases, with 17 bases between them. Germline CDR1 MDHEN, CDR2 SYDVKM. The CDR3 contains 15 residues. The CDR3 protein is CASIPPDRTNYGYTF. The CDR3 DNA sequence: TGTGCCAGCATCCCCCCCGACAGGACGAACTATGGCTACACCTTC.

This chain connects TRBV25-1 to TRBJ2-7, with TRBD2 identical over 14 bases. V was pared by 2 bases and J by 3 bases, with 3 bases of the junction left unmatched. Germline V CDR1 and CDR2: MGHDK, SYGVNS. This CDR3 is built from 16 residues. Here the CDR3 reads CASSEPGLAGVYEQYF. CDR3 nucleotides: TGTGCCAGCAGTGAACCGGGACTAGCGGGAGTCTACGAGCAGTACTTC.

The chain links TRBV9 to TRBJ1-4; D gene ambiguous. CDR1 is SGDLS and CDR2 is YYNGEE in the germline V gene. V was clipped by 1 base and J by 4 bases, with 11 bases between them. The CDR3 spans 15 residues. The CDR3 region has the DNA TGTGCCAGCAGCGTAAATCAGGACTTTAATGAAAAACTGTTTTTT. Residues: CASSVNQDFNEKLFF.

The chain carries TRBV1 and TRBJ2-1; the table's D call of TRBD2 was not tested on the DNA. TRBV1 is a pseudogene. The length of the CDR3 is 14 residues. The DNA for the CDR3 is TGCACCAGCGGCGGGAGGGCTTCCTACAATGAGCAGTTCTTC. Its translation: CTSGGRASYNEQFF.

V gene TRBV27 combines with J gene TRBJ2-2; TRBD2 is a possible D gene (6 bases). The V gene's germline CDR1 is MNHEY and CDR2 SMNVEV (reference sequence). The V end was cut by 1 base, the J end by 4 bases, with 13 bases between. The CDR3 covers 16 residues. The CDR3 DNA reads TGTGCCAGCAGTTTATTGGGGAGGCCTCCCACCGGGGAGCTGTTTTTT. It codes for CASSLLGRPPTGELFF.

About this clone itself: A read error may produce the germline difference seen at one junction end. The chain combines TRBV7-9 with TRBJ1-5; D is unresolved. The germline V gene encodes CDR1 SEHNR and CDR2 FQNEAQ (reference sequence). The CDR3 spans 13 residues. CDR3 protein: CSSSSSGDQPQHF. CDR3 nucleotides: TGTTCCAGCAGCTCCTCCGGGGATCAGCCCCAGCATTTT.

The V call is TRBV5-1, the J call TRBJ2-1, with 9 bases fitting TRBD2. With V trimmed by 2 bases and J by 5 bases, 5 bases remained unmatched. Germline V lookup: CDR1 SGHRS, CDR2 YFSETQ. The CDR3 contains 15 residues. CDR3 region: CASSFYSGRNNEQFF. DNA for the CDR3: TGCGCCAGCAGCTTCTATAGCGGGAGAAACAATGAGCAGTTCTTC.

In DNA, the CDR3 is TGCGCCAGTAATCCTGGACAGGGAAGGGGTGGCTACACCTTC. Amino acids: CASNPGQGRGGYTF. This sequence joins TRBV5-1 and TRBJ1-2; 8 nucleotides agree with TRBD1. V shed 8 bases, J shed 7 bases, and the junction held 13 bases outside the gene matches. Germline V gives CDR1 SGHRS, CDR2 YFSETQ. This CDR3 has 14 residues.

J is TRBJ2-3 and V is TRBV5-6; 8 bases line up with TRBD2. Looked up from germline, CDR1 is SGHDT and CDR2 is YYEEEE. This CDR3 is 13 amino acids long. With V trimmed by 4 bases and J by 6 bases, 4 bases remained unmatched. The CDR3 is CASSLRLADTQYF. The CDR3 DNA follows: TGTGCCAGCAGCCTGAGACTAGCGGATACGCAGTATTTT. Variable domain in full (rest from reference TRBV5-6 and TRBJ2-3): DAGVTQSPTHLIKTRGQQVTLRCSPKSGHDTVSWYQQALGQGPQFIFQYYEEEERQRGNFPDRFSGHQFPNYSSELNVNALLLGDSALYLCASSLRLADTQYFGPGTRLTVL.

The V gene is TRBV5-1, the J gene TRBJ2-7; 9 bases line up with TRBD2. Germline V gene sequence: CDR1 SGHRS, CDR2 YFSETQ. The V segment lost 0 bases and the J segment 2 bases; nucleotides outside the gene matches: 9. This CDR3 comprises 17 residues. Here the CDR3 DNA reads TGCGCCAGCAGCTTGGCCGCCGGGCTAGCGGGAACCTACGAGCAGTACTTC. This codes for CASSLAAGLAGTYEQYF.

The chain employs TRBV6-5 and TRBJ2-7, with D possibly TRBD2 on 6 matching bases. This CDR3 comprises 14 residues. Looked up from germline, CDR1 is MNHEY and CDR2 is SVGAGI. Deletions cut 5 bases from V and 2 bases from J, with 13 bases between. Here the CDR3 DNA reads TGTGCCAGCAGTATTCGGGGGTTTGCCTACGAGCAGTACTTC. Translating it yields CASSIRGFAYEQYF.